A single sample gave rise to the 31 T cell receptor beta chains below, sequenced in a study of blood T cell repertoires in COVID-19. TCRdb's table, derived via immunoSEQ multiplex PCR, lists solely in-frame clones and lacks some. The sample has around 230,000 clones, around 80% seen once. What was sequenced was PBMCs or T cells enriched from blood (not recorded which). Receptor source: a man aged 35 to 55 who had recovered from COVID-19.

The gene calls are TRBV4-2 and TRBJ2-1; D is perhaps TRBD2 (5 bases). CDR1 is LGHNA and CDR2 is YNFKEQ in the germline V gene. The CDR3 length is 16 residues. V lost 4 bases, J lost 3 bases, and 16 bases lay in between. CDR3 loop: CASSPAGNRGYNEQFF. The CDR3 DNA sequence: TGTGCCAGCAGCCCAGCCGGGAACCGGGGCTACAATGAGCAGTTCTTC.

This clone was counted only a few times. The gene calls are TRBV21-1 and TRBJ2-1; TRBD2, as called in the table, went unchecked against the DNA. TRBV21-1 is flagged as a pseudogene. CDR3 length: 20 amino acids. The CDR3 DNA follows: TGTGCCAGCATCCCCCAATGGTCTAGCGGGGGTCTTAGGTGGGACAATGAGCAGTTCTTC. This encodes CASIPQWSSGGLRWDNEQFF.

J is TRBJ1-1 and V is TRBV5-1; 7 bases line up with TRBD1. CDR3 length equals 18 residues. V gave up 1 base and J gave up 0 bases; unmatched junction bases: 12. Germline V gene sequence: CDR1 SGHRS, CDR2 YFSETQ. CDR3 residues: CASSLRGPRDSLNTEAFF. In DNA, the CDR3 is TGCGCCAGCAGCTTGCGGGGGCCCAGGGACAGCCTGAACACTGAAGCTTTCTTT.

In this sample, this clone turned up once. The gene calls are TRBV28 and TRBJ1-1; no clear D gene. This CDR3 has 14 amino acids. Germline assignment: CDR1 MDHEN and CDR2 SYDVKM. The ends were cut back, 5 bases at V and 1 base at J, with 11 bases in the middle. Here the CDR3 reads CASSHSLGNTEAFF. The CDR3, as DNA: TGTGCCAGCAGTCACAGCCTCGGGAACACTGAAGCTTTCTTT.

This sequence joins TRBV2 and TRBJ1-2, with D possibly matching TRBD1 (5 bases). Germline lookup yields CDR1 SNHLY and CDR2 FYNNEI. This CDR3 spans 15 amino acids. Trimming removed 8 bases at V and 4 bases at J, with 20 bases between. CDR3 sequence: CASRDSGHSGYGYTF. The CDR3 bases are TGTGCCAGCCGGGACTCAGGCCACAGTGGCTATGGCTACACCTTC.

The rearrangement links TRBV4-1 to TRBJ1-1, with TRBD1 matching over 12 bases. The trim removed 4 bases at V and 1 base at J, leaving 13 bases unmatched. The CDR3 spans 19 residues. The germline V gene has CDR1 MGHRA and CDR2 YSYEKL. The CDR3 coding sequence is TGCGCCAGCAGCCCACCCCACCGGGACAGGGGGCGCCAGAACACTGAAGCTTTCTTT. Translating gives CASSPPHRDRGRQNTEAFF.

The gene calls are TRBV4-1 and TRBJ1-2, with unresolved D. The CDR3 runs to 10 residues. Trimming pared 8 bases from V and 5 bases from J, leaving 6 bases between. Germline-derived CDR1 and CDR2 are MGHRA and YSYEKL. The CDR3 protein is CASLPYGYTF. In DNA form, the CDR3 reads TGCGCCAGCCTCCCGTATGGCTACACCTTC.

The chain has TRBV9 and TRBJ1-2; weak D call: TRBD1 (6 bases). With 0 bases removed from V and 2 bases from J, the gap between germline ends came to 11 bases. The CDR3 extends over 15 amino acids. From germline, CDR1 is SGDLS and CDR2 YYNGEE. As DNA, the CDR3 is TGTGCCAGCAGCGTAGGCAGGGGCGCAAACTATGGCTACACCTTC. Its protein product is CASSVGRGANYGYTF.

The chain has TRBV7-9 and TRBJ2-3, with 10 nucleotides matching TRBD1. The CDR3 consists of 15 residues. Germline V gives CDR1 SEHNR, CDR2 FQNEAQ (reference sequence). V lost 3 bases to trimming and J lost 9 bases; unmatched junction nucleotides: 9. In nucleotides, the CDR3 is TGTGCCAGCAGCTTGGGACAGGGGCCTACTCTAACGCAGTATTTT. Translation gives CASSLGQGPTLTQYF. Variable domain in full (rest from reference TRBV7-9 and TRBJ2-3): DTGVSQNPRHKITKRGQNVTFRCDPISEHNRLYWYRQTLGQGPEFLTYFQNEAQLEKSRLLSDRFSAERPKGSFSTLEIQRTEQGDSAMYLCASSLGQGPTLTQYFGPGTRLTVL.

The rearrangement joins TRBV28 to TRBJ1-5; D is uncertain. The V end lost 2 bases, the J end lost 2 bases, and 10 bases lay between the germline ends. In germline, CDR1 is MDHEN, CDR2 SYDVKM. The CDR3 runs 15 residues. The CDR3 sequence: CASSLVEVGNQPQHF. CDR3 bases: TGTGCCAGCAGTTTAGTTGAGGTGGGCAATCAGCCCCAGCATTTT.

The chain has TRBV11-2 and TRBJ2-1; D possibly corresponds to TRBD2 (6 bases). The CDR3 is made up of 14 amino acids. CDR1 SGHAT and CDR2 FQNNGV come from the germline V gene. The ends were cut back, 1 base at V and 3 bases at J, with 7 bases in the middle. CDR3 in amino acids: CASSLGGLYNEQFF. The DNA of the CDR3 is TGTGCCAGCAGCTTAGGGGGACTCTACAATGAGCAGTTCTTC.

The chain joins TRBV24-1 to TRBJ2-1; the match to TRBD2 covers 8 bases. V lost 3 bases, J lost 3 bases, and 6 bases stayed unmatched. Germline CDR1 KGHDR, CDR2 SFDVKD. This CDR3 has 16 amino acids. CDR3 amino acids: CATSDPGLVYYNEQFF. The CDR3 bases are TGTGCCACCAGTGATCCGGGACTAGTATACTACAATGAGCAGTTCTTC.

CDR3 loop: CASSSPGQGSDTQYF. CDR3 nucleotides: TGTGCCAGCAGTTCCCCGGGACAGGGGTCAGATACGCAGTATTTT. The rearrangement joins TRBV6-5 to TRBJ2-3, with 10 bases fitting TRBD1. Germline CDR1 MNHEY, CDR2 SVGAGI. Unmatched junction bases numbered 5, after V lost 4 bases and J lost 4 bases. CDR3 size: 15 residues.

The chain links TRBV4-2 to TRBJ1-5; possible D gene TRBD1, 5 bases. The V gene's germline CDR1 is LGHNA and CDR2 YNFKEQ. The CDR3 length is 19 residues. V gave up 2 bases and J gave up 6 bases, with 26 bases separating them. The CDR3 DNA sequence: TGTGCCAGCAGCCAATCTCAGTTAGACAGCTTGGGGCCTGCTCAGCCCCAGCATTTT. It encodes CASSQSQLDSLGPAQPQHF.

The chain couples TRBV7-7 to TRBJ2-3; maybe TRBD1 (5 bases). Germline V gene sequence: CDR1 SSHAT, CDR2 FNYEAQ (reference sequence). Between the trimmed V and J ends, which lost 5 bases and 1 base, there was a span of 13 bases. The CDR3 is 15 amino acids. The CDR3, as DNA: TGTGCCAGCAGCCCCGACAAGGGGCGCACAGATACGCAGTATTTT. Protein product: CASSPDKGRTDTQYF.

CDR3 protein: CASSLRGASGSLGTDTQYF. The CDR3 DNA is TGTGCCAGCAGCTTAAGGGGAGCTAGCGGGAGCTTGGGTACAGATACGCAGTATTTT. This chain connects TRBV7-3 to TRBJ2-3, with TRBD2 identical over 10 bases. The V and J ends lost 1 base and 3 bases, in that order; junction bases with no gene match: 13. This CDR3 has 19 residues. In germline, CDR1 is SGHTA, CDR2 FQGTGA.

J is TRBJ2-7 and V is TRBV7-2; 8 bases are shared with TRBD2. The CDR3 runs to 15 residues. Germline V lookup: CDR1 SGHTA, CDR2 FQGNSA. V was clipped by 2 bases and J by 2 bases; unmatched bases: 5. CDR3 loop: CASSLMGLEAYEQYF. DNA for the CDR3: TGTGCCAGCAGCTTAATGGGACTAGAGGCCTACGAGCAGTACTTC.

The rearrangement uses TRBV6-5 and TRBJ1-2; 9 bases fit TRBD1. V lost 6 bases and J lost 8; bases outside the gene matches: 10. Germline V gene lookup returns CDR1 MNHEY and CDR2 SVGAGI. The CDR3 length is 14 residues. The CDR3, as DNA: TGTGCCAGCAGGGGGACAGGGTCCGCGGAGGGCTACACCTTC. It specifies CASRGTGSAEGYTF.

The chain employs TRBV4-1 and TRBJ1-1; maybe TRBD1 (5 bases). The CDR3 has 16 residues. Germline values: CDR1 MGHRA, CDR2 YSYEKL. With 0 bases removed from V and 5 bases from J, the gap between germline ends came to 16 bases. The CDR3 loop is CASSQDSSQVGTEAFF. CDR3 DNA sequence: TGCGCCAGCAGCCAAGATAGTTCACAGGTGGGTACTGAAGCTTTCTTT.

The V and J genes are TRBV10-3 and TRBJ1-1; 8 positions match TRBD1. With 3 bases clipped from V and 7 bases from J, the junction kept 7 bases outside the gene matches. CDR3 length: 14 amino acids. Germline CDR1 and CDR2: ENHRY and SYGVKD. The CDR3 spells CAISEGQGAGEAFF. CDR3 nucleotide sequence: TGTGCCATCAGTGAAGGACAGGGAGCGGGTGAAGCTTTCTTT.

The J gene is TRBJ1-5, the V gene TRBV3-1 (or the pseudogene TRBV3-2), with 7 bases identical to TRBD1. Germline V gene sequence: CDR1 LGHDT, CDR2 YNNKEL (reference sequence). The CDR3 extends over 15 amino acids. Unmatched junction bases numbered 7, after V lost 4 bases and J lost 4 bases. The CDR3 DNA reads TGTGCCAGCAGCCCCGGGGCAGGGGGTAATCAGCCCCAGCATTTT. Translation gives CASSPGAGGNQPQHF.

The rearrangement links TRBV6-2 or TRBV6-3 to TRBJ2-3; no clear D gene. The length of the CDR3 is 17 residues. From germline, CDR1 is MNHEY and CDR2 SVGEGT. The V and J ends lost 1 base and 0 bases respectively, with 14 bases between them. CDR3 in amino acids: CASSYFFGGRSTDTQYF. The CDR3 nucleotides are TGTGCCAGCAGTTACTTCTTTGGTGGCAGAAGCACAGATACGCAGTATTTT.

The rearrangement uses TRBV6-5 and TRBJ2-1; no firm D call. Germline CDR1 reads MNHEY; CDR2 reads SVGAGI. With 0 bases removed from V and 9 bases from J, the gap between germline ends came to 12 bases. The CDR3 sequence is 14 residues long. CDR3 region: CASSYSIRGTEQFF. The CDR3 coding sequence is TGTGCCAGCAGTTACTCGATTCGCGGTACTGAGCAGTTCTTC.

This clone turned up a few times. The chain couples TRBV7-3 to TRBJ1-6, with 7 bases lining up with TRBD1. Losses at the gene ends were 5 bases for V and 7 bases for J; bases not matched to a gene: 2. The germline CDR1 and CDR2 sequences are SGHTA and FQGTGA. The CDR3 is 13 residues long. The CDR3 nucleotides read TGTGCCAGCAGCCTGACAGGGAATTCACCCCTCCACTTT. Its protein is CASSLTGNSPLHF. Full variable domain (remainder filled in from reference TRBV7-3 and TRBJ1-6): GAGVSQTPSNKVTEKGKYVELRCDPISGHTALYWYRQSLGQGPEFLIYFQGTGAADDSGLPNDRFFAVRPEGSVSTLKIQRTERGDSAVYLCASSLTGNSPLHFGNGTRLTVT.

In its sample, this clone was seen a few times. The genes are TRBV20-1 and TRBJ1-2; D is possibly TRBD1 (6 bases). Trimming stripped 5 bases from V and 8 bases from J, with 12 bases between. The CDR3 is 11 residues long. Per germline, CDR1 DFQATT and CDR2 SNEGSKA (reference sequence). The DNA of the CDR3 is TGCAGTGCTCCAGGGGATGGGGGCTACACCTTC. Translated: CSAPGDGGYTF.

The J gene is TRBJ1-6, the V gene TRBV30, with D perhaps matching TRBD1 (5 bases). Germline V gives CDR1 GTSNPN, CDR2 SVGIG (reference sequence). The CDR3 consists of 17 residues. With 2 bases removed from V and 4 bases from J, the gap between germline ends came to 18 bases. The DNA of the CDR3 is TGTGCCTGGAGTCAAACATTCGGGGGAAATTATAATTCACCCCTCCACTTT. Residues: CAWSQTFGGNYNSPLHF.

This chain uses TRBV7-2 with TRBJ1-2; 9 bases line up with TRBD1. The CDR3 covers 17 residues. The V and J ends lost 5 bases and 0 bases, in that order; junction bases with no gene match: 10. Germline lookup yields CDR1 SGHTA and CDR2 FQGNSA. DNA of the CDR3: TGTGCCAGCAGCAATACAGGGGGCGCGTCCGCTAACTATGGCTACACCTTC. Translated, it gives CASSNTGGASANYGYTF.

V and J are TRBV5-1 and TRBJ2-4, with 11 bases lining up with TRBD2. With 2 bases clipped from V and 0 bases from J, the junction kept 10 bases outside the gene matches. Germline lookup yields CDR1 SGHRS and CDR2 YFSETQ. This CDR3 spans 19 amino acids. CDR3 nucleotides: TGCGCCAGCAGCTTCATGCTAGCGGGGGGACCGCTAGCCAAAAACATTCAGTACTTC. Its protein product is CASSFMLAGGPLAKNIQYF.

The genes are TRBV11-2 and TRBJ2-3; 8 bases are shared with TRBD2. The CDR3 runs 15 residues. V was clipped by 4 bases and J by 5 bases; unmatched bases: 8. Looked up from germline, CDR1 is SGHAT and CDR2 is FQNNGV. The CDR3 reads CASSSLTGGKDTQYF. The CDR3 coding sequence is TGTGCCAGCAGCTCTCTAACGGGGGGGAAAGATACGCAGTATTTT.

This clone came up a few times. CDR3 protein: CASSQTGLSSPLHF. For the CDR3, the DNA is TGTGCCAGCAGCCAGACAGGGTTGAGTTCACCCCTCCACTTT. J is TRBJ1-6 and V is TRBV3-1 (or the pseudogene TRBV3-2); TRBD1 agrees at 7 bases. The CDR3 sequence is 14 residues long. V lost 3 bases, J lost 9 bases, and 5 bases stayed unmatched. The germline gives CDR1 LGHDT, CDR2 YNNKEL (reference sequence).

The V and J genes are TRBV6-2 or TRBV6-3 and TRBJ2-7, with D possibly TRBD2 on 7 matching bases. Between the trimmed V and J ends, which lost 2 bases and 6 bases, there was a span of 11 bases. Germline CDR1 reads MNHEY; CDR2 reads SVGEGT. The CDR3 length is 13 residues. The CDR3 is CASSYRGAGEQYF. CDR3 coding DNA: TGTGCCAGCAGTTACCGGGGGGCTGGCGAGCAGTACTTC.